These 27 T cell receptor beta chains were all obtained from the same sample, sequenced in a study of response to subunit inactivated influenza vaccine. TCRdb re-called the RT-PCR reads through MiXCR, storing one row per CDR3 protein. The table records hundreds of thousands of distinct CDR3 sequences, around 8% of them present only once. Sequencing was performed on PBMCs from blood, taken around 2 years after vaccination. The receptors were sampled from a man between 50 and 75 years old who received an inactivated influenza vaccine.

This clonotype has at least ten counts. The J gene is TRBJ2-7, the V gene TRBV6-1; D gene uncertain. The CDR3 consists of 12 residues. V shed 8 bases and J shed 0 bases, with 8 bases lying between them. Germline assignment: CDR1 MNHNS and CDR2 SASEGT. The CDR3 here is CASSRISYEQYF. In nucleotides, the CDR3 is TGTGCCAGCTCTCGGATCTCCTACGAGCAGTACTTC.

This sequence joins TRBV28 and TRBJ2-3; TRBD2 matches at 12 bases. Germline CDR1 MDHEN, CDR2 SYDVKM. Trimming at V came to 4 bases and at J to 14 bases, leaving 4 bases not matched to a gene. This CDR3 region has 12 residues. In DNA, the CDR3 is TGTGCCAGCAGTTCCGGGACTAGCGGGTTGTATTTT. This codes for CASSSGTSGLYF.

The J gene is TRBJ1-2, the V gene TRBV6-5, with D possibly being TRBD1 (5 bases). The CDR3 sequence is 15 residues long. With 0 bases removed from V and 4 bases from J, the gap between germline ends came to 12 bases. Germline assignment: CDR1 MNHEY and CDR2 SVGAGI. As DNA, the CDR3 is TGTGCCAGCAGTTACTCCCGTCGACAGTCCTATGGCTACACCTTC. It is translated as CASSYSRRQSYGYTF.

This clonotype was observed a few times. V and J are TRBV7-6 and TRBJ2-7, with 11 bases that match TRBD1. The ends lost 3 bases at V and 4 bases at J; junction bases unmatched: 8. CDR3 length equals 16 residues. Germline CDR1 SGHVS, CDR2 FNYEAQ. The CDR3 reads CASSLVSGTGGYEQYF. CDR3 DNA sequence: TGTGCCAGCAGCTTGGTATCTGGGACAGGGGGTTACGAGCAGTACTTC.

This clonotype has at least ten counts. V gene TRBV12-3 or TRBV12-4 combines with J gene TRBJ2-1; D possibly corresponds to TRBD1 (8 bases). The V and J ends lost 6 bases and 7 bases respectively, with 13 bases between them. The CDR3 covers 13 residues. CDR3 coding DNA: TGTGCCAGCAGGCAACAGGGGGGGAATGAGCAGTTCTTC. Residues: CASRQQGGNEQFF.

The sample holds a few counts of this clonotype. The chain links TRBV13 to TRBJ2-4; either TRBD1 or TRBD2 may supply D (5 bases each). Germline CDR1 PRHDT, CDR2 FYEKMQ (reference sequence). V lost 1 base and J 7 bases, leaving 14 bases between the germline ends. The CDR3 extends over 15 amino acids. The CDR3 DNA is TGTGCCAGCAGCTTAGCCGGGGTAGGGGAGAACATTCAGTACTTC. As protein: CASSLAGVGENIQYF.

This rearrangement joins TRBV18 to TRBJ1-2, with 9 nucleotides matching TRBD1. This CDR3 is 16 amino acids long. Trimming cost V 3 bases and J 4 bases; bases outside gene matches: 9. Germline V lookup: CDR1 KGHSH, CDR2 LQKENI. The CDR3 DNA follows: TGTGCCAGCTCACCCGAGATGGGACAGGGAGGCTATGGCTACACCTTC. Encoded protein: CASSPEMGQGGYGYTF.

V gene TRBV5-1 combines with J gene TRBJ1-1; 9 bases are a match to TRBD1. Per the germline V gene, CDR1 is SGHRS and CDR2 is YFSETQ. This CDR3 has 12 residues. Unmatched junction bases numbered 5, after V lost 3 bases and J lost 11 bases. The DNA of the CDR3 is TGCGCCAGCAGCTCACGGACAGGGGACGCTTTCTTT. Translation: CASSSRTGDAFF. Full variable domain (outside the CDR3, taken from reference TRBV5-1 and TRBJ1-1): KAGVTQTPRYLIKTRGQQVTLSCSPISGHRSVSWYQQTPGQGLQFLFEYFSETQRNKGNFPGRFSGRQFSNSRSEMNVSTLELGDSALYLCASSSRTGDAFFGQGTRLTVV.

This clonotype was counted between two and nine times. The chain is built from TRBV6-5 and TRBJ2-4; D may be TRBD1 (6 bases). The CDR3 is made up of 15 amino acids. Germline CDR1 reads MNHEY; CDR2 reads SVGAGI. V lost 4 bases and J 0 bases, leaving 10 bases between the germline ends. The CDR3, as DNA: TGTGCCAGCAGTTCGGGACATTTAGCCAAAAACATTCAGTACTTC. Translation: CASSSGHLAKNIQYF.

This clonotype was found many times. The chain joins TRBV4-2 to TRBJ1-3; D uncertain. Per the germline V gene, CDR1 is LGHNA and CDR2 is YNFKEQ. CDR3 length: 15 residues. Trimming left V 0 bases short and J 0 bases short, with 6 bases between. Here the CDR3 DNA reads TGTGCCAGCAGCCAAGAGCCAGGCTCTGGAAACACCATATATTTT. Its translation is CASSQEPGSGNTIYF.

This clonotype occurred many times. This rearrangement joins TRBV5-5 to TRBJ1-6, with D unclear. This CDR3 has 14 residues. The ends were cut back, 0 bases at V and 8 bases at J, with 9 bases in the middle. CDR1 is SGHKS, CDR2 YYEKEE, per germline (reference sequence). The CDR3 region is CASSLAFEDSPLHF. Written as DNA, the CDR3 is TGTGCCAGCAGCTTGGCTTTCGAGGATTCACCCCTCCACTTT.

There are a few counts of this clonotype. The chain has TRBV5-1 and TRBJ2-2; the D gene is possibly TRBD1 (6 bases). The CDR3 runs 16 residues. CDR1 and CDR2 from the germline V gene are SGHRS and YFSETQ. The V end was cut by 4 bases, the J end by 3 bases, with 16 bases between. The CDR3 loop reads CASSTQGRPDTGELFF. For the CDR3, the DNA is TGCGCCAGCAGCACACAGGGACGACCGGACACCGGGGAGCTGTTTTTT.

This clonotype was picked up a small number of times. Here the CDR3 reads CASSQDKTQHDYGYTF. The CDR3 DNA sequence: TGCGCCAGCAGCCAAGATAAAACACAGCACGACTATGGCTACACCTTC. The V call is TRBV4-3, the J call TRBJ1-2; D is unclear. CDR3 length equals 16 residues. Germline CDR1 LGHNA, CDR2 YSLEER. V was pared by 0 bases and J by 3 bases, with 14 bases between.

The V gene is TRBV20-1, the J gene TRBJ1-1; 7 bases agree with TRBD1. V lost 6 bases and J lost 5; bases outside the gene matches: 9. CDR1 DFQATT and CDR2 SNEGSKA come from the germline V gene (reference sequence). The CDR3 runs to 13 residues. CDR3 bases: TGCAGTGCCTGGGGGACAGAGTCGACTGAAGCTTTCTTT. The encoded protein is CSAWGTESTEAFF.

The sample holds a few counts of this clonotype. The gene calls are TRBV2 and TRBJ2-5; the D is unclear. Germline CDR1 and CDR2: SNHLY and FYNNEI. The CDR3 covers 13 residues. The V gene lost 3 bases and the J gene lost 6 bases, with 11 bases spanning the gap. CDR3 amino acids: CASSDNSRQTQYF. The CDR3 DNA reads TGTGCCAGCAGTGACAACAGCCGGCAGACCCAGTACTTC. The variable domain in full, completed from reference TRBV2 and TRBJ2-5, reads EPEVTQTPSHQVTQMGQEVILRCVPISNHLYFYWYRQILGQKVEFLVSFYNNEISEKSEIFDDQFSVERPDGSNFTLKIRSTKLEDSAMYFCASSDNSRQTQYFGPGTRLLVL.

This clonotype has at least ten counts. This chain uses TRBV7-2 with TRBJ2-1; 7 nucleotides agree with TRBD1. Germline CDR1 SGHTA, CDR2 FQGNSA. Trimming took 7 bases from V and 1 from J; bases not matched to a gene: 4. The CDR3 totals 14 residues. CDR3: CASTRDRSYNEQFF. The CDR3 DNA reads TGTGCCAGCACCCGGGACAGATCCTACAATGAGCAGTTCTTC. Looking up the rest from reference TRBV7-2 and TRBJ2-1 gives the full variable domain: GAGVSQSPSNKVTEKGKDVELRCDPISGHTALYWYRQSLGQGLEFLIYFQGNSAPDKSGLPSDRFSAERTGGSVSTLTIQRTQQEDSAVYLCASTRDRSYNEQFFGPGTRLTVL.

To note about this clonotype: A much larger clone lies one base from this, so it may be a read error. The chain carries TRBV6-6 and TRBJ1-5; no firm D call. The CDR3 is 12 amino acids. Germline V gene lookup returns CDR1 MNHNY and CDR2 SVGAGI (reference sequence). Between the trimmed V and J ends, which lost 2 bases and 4 bases, there was a span of 3 bases. Here the CDR3 reads CASSYTNQPQHF. The CDR3 region has the DNA TGTGCCAGCAGTTACACGAATCAGCCCCAGCATTTT.

This clonotype was detected only a few times. The chain combines TRBV3-1 with TRBJ1-6; D gene unclear. The V gene lost 1 base and the J gene lost 7 bases, with 8 bases spanning the gap. The CDR3 loop spans 14 amino acids. Germline CDR1 LGHDT, CDR2 YNNKEL (reference sequence). CDR3 amino acids: CASSQAVGNSPLHF. The CDR3 nucleotides are TGTGCCAGCAGCCAAGCCGTTGGGAATTCACCCCTCCACTTT.

In its sample, this clonotype was seen a few times. This sequence joins TRBV27 and TRBJ2-2, with 8 bases that match TRBD2. J was trimmed by 5 bases and V by 6 bases; bases with no gene match: 8. The CDR3 contains 15 residues. Germline V gene data show CDR1 as MNHEY and CDR2 as SMNVEV (reference sequence). The DNA for the CDR3 is TGTGCCAGCAGAGGAGCGGGGGCCGGAACCGGGGAGCTGTTTTTT. It specifies CASRGAGAGTGELFF.

This clonotype was picked up many times. The rearrangement links TRBV15 to TRBJ2-3; D unclear. Between the trimmed V and J ends, which lost 2 bases and 0 bases, there was a span of 12 bases. Germline CDR1 and CDR2: LNHNV and YYDKDF (reference sequence). This CDR3 is 16 amino acids long. The CDR3 region has the DNA TGTGCCACCAGCAGATCATATACTGCTAGCACAGATACGCAGTATTTT. It encodes CATSRSYTASTDTQYF.

The rearrangement uses TRBV6-6 and TRBJ2-7; tentative D call: TRBD2 (7 bases). V was trimmed by 6 bases and J by 2 bases, leaving 11 bases between them. The CDR3 has 13 residues. Germline V gives CDR1 MNHNY, CDR2 SVGAGI (reference sequence). As DNA, the CDR3 is TGTGCCAGCAGACCCGGGGGGCCCTACGAGCAGTACTTC. Protein sequence: CASRPGGPYEQYF.

This clonotype was picked up many times. The V gene is TRBV20-1, the J gene TRBJ2-1; a weak D match, TRBD1 (5 bases). V lost 1 base and J lost 7, with 14 bases in between. This CDR3 has 14 residues. Germline CDR1 and CDR2: DFQATT and SNEGSKA (reference sequence). The CDR3 sequence: CSARAGDRGNEQFF. CDR3 sequence (DNA): TGCAGTGCTAGAGCAGGCGACAGAGGTAATGAGCAGTTCTTC.

This chain links TRBV5-6 with TRBJ2-3; D is unresolved. The CDR3 has 16 residues. The V end lost 0 bases, the J end lost 0 bases, and 11 bases lay between the germline ends. Looked up from germline, CDR1 is SGHDT and CDR2 is YYEEEE. DNA for the CDR3: TGTGCCAGCAGCTTGGCTGGATGGGGAAGCACAGATACGCAGTATTTT. It codes for CASSLAGWGSTDTQYF.

V is TRBV7-6 and J is TRBJ2-3; 10 bases line up with TRBD2. Germline V gene sequence: CDR1 SGHVS, CDR2 FNYEAQ. The junction had 9 bases not matched to a gene; V was cut back by 5 bases and J by 4 bases. This CDR3 contains 16 residues. The CDR3 nucleotides read TGTGCCAGCAGCCCTCTCCTAGCGGGAGCCCCAGATACGCAGTATTTT. It translates to CASSPLLAGAPDTQYF.

The sample holds a few counts of this clonotype. The rearrangement links TRBV5-1 to TRBJ2-3, with a tentative D call TRBD1 (5 bases). The CDR3 sequence is 14 residues long. Per the germline V gene, CDR1 is SGHRS and CDR2 is YFSETQ. V lost 0 bases, J lost 5 bases, and 10 bases lay in between. In DNA, the CDR3 is TGCGCCAGCAGCTTGGGACAGCCCCGAGATACGCAGTATTTT. It specifies CASSLGQPRDTQYF.

This clonotype was counted a few times. J is TRBJ1-1 and V is TRBV7-2; tentative D call: TRBD1 (5 bases). Germline loops: CDR1 SGHTA, CDR2 FQGNSA. CDR3 length equals 13 residues. Trimming took 3 bases from V and 10 from J, leaving 15 bases between them. The CDR3 DNA sequence: TGTGCCAGCAGCTTGGCGAAACAGGCGGGAGCTTTCTTT. Its translation: CASSLAKQAGAFF.

This clonotype was detected a few times. The chain employs TRBV12-3 or TRBV12-4 and TRBJ1-5, with 7 bases matching TRBD1. J was trimmed by 4 bases and V by 3 bases; bases with no gene match: 6. CDR3 length: 15 residues. The CDR3 DNA reads TGTGCCAGCAGTTTGACAGGGACATTAAATCAGCCCCAGCATTTT. It translates to CASSLTGTLNQPQHF.